This T cell receptor (beta chain) was identified during a study of neurological immune-mediated disorders. Findings and caveats of the study: Expansion of TCR clones was greatest in HTLV-1-associated myelopathy and smallest in multiple sclerosis, where it fell below that of healthy controls. A possible signature was seen in one related-CDR3 cluster, into which phylogenetic grouping placed the repertoires of 18 of 34 multiple sclerosis patients.

Unsorted libraries were generated from 2 million PBMCs. These cells had been stored in RNAlater at -80 C. This clonotype came up many times. Its specificity is unknown. 5'RACE with 10-nucleotide random UMIs generated the cDNA. MiXCR, run by TCRdb on the 5' RACE reads, gives a single entry per CDR3 protein. The sample includes about 62,000 distinct CDR3 sequences, around 3.8% of them seen just once. Trimming removed 2 bases from V and 6 bases from J, with 13 bases in between. CDR1 is SGHTA and CDR2 is FQGTGA in the germline V gene. This CDR3 region has 14 residues. Sequenced: PBMCs. The chain joins TRBV7-3 to TRBJ1-1; D not resolved. The TCR was taken from a woman aged 50 to 65 with multiple sclerosis. CDR3 protein: CASSLSVTRAEAFF. DNA of the CDR3: TGTGCCAGCAGCTTATCAGTAACACGAGCTGAAGCTTTCTTT.